The rows below give T cell receptor beta chains drawn from one sample of a study of post-analysis software for immune sequencing data. Via MiXCR, TCRdb re-called the PCR reads, giving one row per CDR3 protein. The profile shows about 210,000 distinct CDR3 sequences, roughly 30% of them singletons. The sequenced sample consisted of blood. All receptors derive from a girl younger than 18 with multiple sclerosis. Each CDR3 is given with its conserved first and last residue. A D gene is named only where the DNA matches it firmly. Not all rows give a size; the values are once, few, many and, for expanded clones, a class.

j_call v_call clone_size d_call cdr3_aa cdr3_nt
TRBJ1-2 TRBV12-3/TRBV12-4 many NA CASSPDTRGYTF TGTGCCAGCAGCCCCGACACCCGTGGCTACACCTTC
TRBJ2-7 TRBV29-1 many TRBD2 CSVVSGGYEQYF TGCAGCGTCGTTTCGGGGGGCTACGAGCAGTACTTC
TRBJ2-1 TRBV6-2/TRBV6-3 NA TRBD2 CASSDPGTSINEQFF TGTGCCAGCAGTGATCCCGGGACTAGCATCAATGAGCAGTTCTTC
TRBJ1-1 TRBV28 NA NA CAGGRETLAFF TGTGCCGGGGGGAGGGAAACATTGGCTTTCTTT
TRBJ2-1 TRBV20-1 NA TRBD2 CSARTSFDNEQFF TGCAGTGCTAGGACTAGCTTTGACAATGAGCAGTTCTTC
TRBJ1-6 TRBV4-2 many TRBD1 CASSQETGRNSPLHF TGTGCCAGCAGCCAAGAGACAGGGCGGAATTCACCCCTCCACTTT
TRBJ2-2 TRBV5-1 few NA CASSLEDPVGTGELFF TGCGCCAGCAGCTTGGAGGACCCAGTAGGCACCGGGGAGCTGTTTTTT
TRBJ2-7 TRBV2 few NA CASMVAGLAYEQYF TGTGCCAGCATGGTTGCAGGACTGGCGTACGAGCAGTACTTC
TRBJ2-5 TRBV21-1 NA NA CAALLSGEETQYF TGTGCCGCCCTCTTGAGCGGGGAAGAGACCCAGTACTTC
TRBJ1-1 TRBV7-3 few NA CASSLFGGLNTEAFF TGTGCCAGCAGCTTATTTGGCGGATTGAACACTGAAGCTTTCTTT
TRBJ2-3 TRBV3-1 many NA CASRGEEWGTTDTQYF TGTGCCAGCAGGGGCGAGGAGTGGGGGACCACAGATACGCAGTATTTT
TRBJ1-2 TRBV5-1 NA NA CASSLGTKLRGYTF TGCGCCAGCAGCTTGGGAACCAAACTTAGAGGCTACACCTTC
TRBJ1-2 TRBV7-2 NA NA CASSLGAGVTNYGYTF TGTGCCAGCAGCTTAGGGGCCGGGGTAACTAACTATGGCTACACCTTC
TRBJ1-5 TRBV5-5 NA NA CASSLMGTNQPQHF TGTGCCAGCAGCTTGATGGGGACTAATCAGCCCCAGCATTTT
TRBJ1-1 TRBV28 NA NA CASMRGVPAEAFF TGTGCCAGCATGAGGGGGGTTCCGGCTGAAGCTTTCTTT
TRBJ1-5 TRBV12-3/TRBV12-4 NA TRBD1 CASSKLRDSDQPQHF TGTGCCAGCAGCAAACTCCGGGACAGCGATCAGCCCCAGCATTTT
TRBJ2-1 TRBV20-1 few NA CSARSTDEQFF TGCAGTGCTCGATCAACGGATGAGCAGTTCTTC
TRBJ1-5 TRBV19 few NA CASSIYSSYSNQPQHF TGTGCCAGTAGTATCTACAGCAGCTATAGCAATCAGCCCCAGCATTTT
TRBJ2-5 TRBV2 NA NA CASSEALWETQYF TGTGCCAGCAGTGAAGCGCTTTGGGAGACCCAGTACTTC
TRBJ1-1 TRBV20-1 few TRBD1 CSADDRDTEAFF TGCAGTGCAGACGACAGGGACACTGAAGCTTTCTTT
TRBJ1-1 TRBV7-2 few NA CASSLARLNTEAFF TGTGCCAGCAGCTTAGCGCGGTTGAACACTGAAGCTTTCTTT
TRBJ1-5 TRBV4-1 NA NA CASSQEWQSSNQPQHF TGCGCCAGCAGCCAAGAGTGGCAGTCGAGCAATCAGCCCCAGCATTTT
TRBJ1-1 TRBV5-1 NA TRBD1 CASSLRGRTEAFF TGCGCCAGCAGCTTAAGGGGGCGAACTGAAGCTTTCTTT
TRBJ2-5 TRBV7-3 few TRBD2 CASSQGTSGVYNEQYF TGTGCCAGCAGCCAAGGGACTAGCGGGGTTTACAATGAGCAGTACTTC
TRBJ2-4 TRBV13 NA TRBD2 CASTRLAENIQYF TGTGCCAGCACAAGGCTAGCGGAAAACATTCAGTACTTC